The rows below give T cell receptor beta chains drawn from one sample of a study of T cell clones after liver transplantation. Profiled with immunoSEQ multiplex PCR; TCRdb holds only in-frame clones, not every one. The repertoire holds tens of thousands of clones, with 60% to 80% as singletons. Sequencing used CD4+ T cells from blood, obtained at the 22-month timepoint. The receptors here all came from a human patient who received a liver transplant. The graft donor may be the source of some T cells. Each CDR3 is given with its conserved first and last residue. Each record gives: J gene, clone size, V gene, D gene, CDR3 DNA, CDR3 protein. D genes are given only for firm matches. Not all rows give a size; the values are once, few, many and, for expanded clones, a class.

>TRBJ1-1|-|TRBV18|-
TGTGCCAGCTCACCTAATCCGGACACCTCTGAAGCTTTCTTT
CASSPNPDTSEAFF
>TRBJ2-7|-|TRBV5-6|-
TGTGCCAGCAGCTTGGGATCCGGGACATATAAGAGTGACGAGCAGTACTTC
CASSLGSGTYKSDEQYF
>TRBJ2-5|-|TRBV21-1|-
TGTGCCAGCCAAGACAGGGGTAGGGAGACCCAGTACTTC
CASQDRGRETQYF
>TRBJ1-3|-|TRBV6-5|TRBD1
TGTGCCAGCCGGACAGGTGGAAACACCATATATTTT
CASRTGGNTIYF
>TRBJ2-1|-|TRBV5-6|TRBD2
TGTGCCAGCAGCGACAAGCGGGGGGGCTTCAATGAGCAGTTCTTC
CASSDKRGGFNEQFF
>TRBJ1-2|-|TRBV28|TRBD1
TGTGCCAGCGGAAGATTCGGACAGGACTATGGCTACACCTTC
CASGRFGQDYGYTF
>TRBJ1-2|few|TRBV5-4|-
TGTGCCAGCAGCTGGGACACAAACTATGGCTACACCTTC
CASSWDTNYGYTF
>TRBJ1-5|-|TRBV11-2|TRBD1
TGTGCCAGCCAAGGACAGGAGGGTCAGCCCCAGCATTTT
CASQGQEGQPQHF
>TRBJ2-3|-|TRBV5-4|-
TGTGCCAGCAGCTTAGGTCTGGGCTGGGATACGCAGTATTTT
CASSLGLGWDTQYF
>TRBJ1-4|-|TRBV19|TRBD1
TGTGCCAGTAGGGCGACAGGGTGGAATGAAAAACTGTTTTTT
CASRATGWNEKLFF
>TRBJ1-4|-|TRBV5-1|TRBD1
TGCGCCAGCAGCTCTGGACAGGGGGCGTTCGGTGAAAAACTGTTTTTT
CASSSGQGAFGEKLFF
>TRBJ2-7|-|TRBV7-6|TRBD1
TGTGCCAGCAGCCCCCGACAGGGGACGGGAGACGAGCAGTACTTC
CASSPRQGTGDEQYF
>TRBJ2-2|-|TRBV9|TRBD2
TGTGCCAGCAGCGTGGGACTAGCGGGGGCCCTGAACACCGGGGAGCTGTTTTTT
CASSVGLAGALNTGELFF
>TRBJ2-5|-|TRBV21-1|-
TGTGCCAGCAGCAAAAGGGCCCAGGGTCGAGAGACCCAGTACTTC
CASSKRAQGRETQYF
>TRBJ2-7|few|TRBV5-1|TRBD1
TGCGCCAGCAGCTTGGCCGGACAGGGAGTCGAGCAGTACTTC
CASSLAGQGVEQYF